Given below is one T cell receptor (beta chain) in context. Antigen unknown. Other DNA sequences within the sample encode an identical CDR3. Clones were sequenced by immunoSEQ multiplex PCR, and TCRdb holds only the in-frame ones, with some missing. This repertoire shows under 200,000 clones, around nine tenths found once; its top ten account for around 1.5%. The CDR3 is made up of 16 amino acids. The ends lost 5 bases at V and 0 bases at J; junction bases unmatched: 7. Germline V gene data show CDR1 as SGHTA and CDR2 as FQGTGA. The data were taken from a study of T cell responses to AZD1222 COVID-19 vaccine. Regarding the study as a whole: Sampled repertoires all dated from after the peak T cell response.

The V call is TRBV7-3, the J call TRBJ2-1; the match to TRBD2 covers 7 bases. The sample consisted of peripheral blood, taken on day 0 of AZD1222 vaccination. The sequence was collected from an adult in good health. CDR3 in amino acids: CASSPRAGSSYNEQFF. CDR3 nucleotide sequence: TGTGCCAGCAGCCCACGAGCGGGAAGCTCCTACAATGAGCAGTTCTTC.